At least ten counts were recorded for the clone carrying this TCR beta chain. This CDR3 has 13 residues. V lost 5 bases and J 7 bases, leaving 15 bases between the germline ends. Germline V gene sequence: CDR1 SGHTA, CDR2 FQGNSA. The sample comes from a study of T-cell reconstitution after alpha-beta-depleted transplantation in children. The authors prepared the TCRbeta library with unique molecular identifiers. TCRdb independently ran MiXCR on the PCR reads; one entry per CDR3 protein. The sample yields 90,000 to 130,000 distinct CDR3 sequences, around 10% seen once. This receptor was taken from a human donor who donated a stem cell graft to a child with acute lymphoblastic leukemia. The sample in question was PBMCs from the stem cell graft donor, obtained from the stem cell graft. The chain couples TRBV7-2 to TRBJ2-7; TRBD1 might be the D (6 bases). The CDR3 loop reads CASSTNGQREQYF. Here the CDR3 DNA reads TGTGCCAGCAGCACTAACGGACAGCGGGAGCAGTACTTC.